This record covers a single T cell receptor beta chain. Which antigen it targets is not known. No base-level quality is on record; no much larger clone is a single base apart. Systemically healthy Caucasian individuals from Russia, 39 in total and aged roughly 6 to 100 years, were included as donors. Each donor gave ten milliliters of peripheral blood, collected into EDTA-treated Vacutainer tubes. Ficoll-Paque density-gradient centrifugation was used to isolate PBMCs, with at least 7 million per sample. Trizol reagent was used to extract total RNA from PBMCs, with at least 5 micrograms per sample. The percentages of naive CD45RAhigh/CD27high T cells were determined by flow cytometry on a PBMC aliquot from every donor. These data belong to a study of blood T cells in healthy people across ages (dated by TCRdb to the mid-2010s). Study-level background: Template switching captured roughly one uniquely barcoded TCR beta cDNA molecule per two T cells in model experiments. Using deep sequencing normalized with unique cDNA molecular identifiers, the study measured how TCR beta repertoire diversity changes with age. The donors were divided into four age groups: young (average approximately 17 years), middle-aged (under 40), aged (around 59) and long-lived (82). To avoid experimental bias, donors of different ages were randomly spread across the sequencing lanes. Using the same blood draw, the study looked at two additional independent replicas of 1 million unique cDNA reads for two donors, one aged 18 to 30 and the other aged 80 or older.

General conclusions and limits of the study: There was a strong correlation between observed TCR beta diversity and the percentage of naive T cells measured by flow cytometry. Total diversity estimates from one million sequenced T cells were considered lower bounds and underestimates. Bulk unsorted PBMC profiling prevented conclusive comparison of naive and antigen-experienced compartments. Observed TCR beta diversity per million T cells fell roughly linearly with age, and a significant reduction was already apparent by age about 36. Compared with the aged group, more naive CD4+ T cells, fewer expanded clones and increased TCR diversity were shown by the long-lived group, suggesting age selection. Because the CMV infection status of the donors was unknown, age-related changes in expanded clonotypes may potentially have been confounded.

Receptor amplification or capture employed 5' RACE. TCRdb lists the instrument as Illumina HiSeq 2500. A second about 6 to 11 cycle PCR used a sample-barcoded 5' primer and a J-beta primer mix. Each TCR beta cDNA molecule received a unique molecular identifier from a template-switch 5' adaptor carrying 12 random nucleotides. At least 2.5 million CDR3-containing paired-end reads were obtained from each sample. The Mint cDNA synthesis kit, primed by a TRBC-specific oligonucleotide, was used to synthesize first-strand cDNA from all RNA. Following uracil-DNA glycosylase treatment, all cDNA underwent a first 18-cycle PCR with the universal primers M1SS and BC2_uni_R. For the original study's pipeline: Normalization of each sample was performed by random selection of 1 million high-quality reads, each carrying a distinct molecular identifier. Instead of being binned into consensus sequences, reads with shared molecular identifiers were discarded. MiTCR, set to a Q25 quality threshold and the strictest error-elimination algorithm, was used for CDR3 identification, clonotype clustering and error correction. A nonparametric unseen species model with Euler transformation was used to estimate a lower bound on total TCR beta diversity. TCRdb's own reprocessing of the public reads used fastp at Q25 and MiXCR and kept productive beta chains. Each CDR3 protein appears once, grouped with its most common genes and DNA. V and J calls and clone size were set by TCRdb, not the authors. The sample table holds 1.5 million to 2 million distinct CDR3 sequences, of which 40% to 55% were seen once. The top ten hold less than 2.5% of the sample.

V gives up 1 base and J gives up 3 bases, and the segment between their germline ends measures 12 bases. From a lookup of the germline V gene (reference sequence), CDR1 and CDR2 are DFQATT and SNEGSKA. The CDR3 goes from the cysteine to the phenylalanine over 14 residues. Only the CDR3 part of the read is kept: 42 bases, read in frame from the first base. The source is a woman aged 40 to 50 in good health. The sample was blood. Here the chain combines TRBV20-1 and TRBJ1-1; the D gene remains uncertain. CDR3 region: CSARVGMEDTEAFF. The DNA reads as follows: TGCAGTGCTAGAGTGGGCATGGAAGACACTGAAGCTTTCTTT.